Presented here are 27 T cell receptor beta chains from one specimen sequenced in a study of Graves' ophthalmopathy and Graves' hyperthyroidism. Amplification of the TCR beta CDR3 regions used RNA transcripts (as template). Scientists carried out first-round RT-PCR using HTBI primers and then a second-round multiplex PCR. A single record per CDR3 protein comes from TCRdb applying MiXCR to the multiplex PCR reads. The sample consists of around 1,000,000 distinct CDR3 sequences, about 40% of them appearing once. Sample: peripheral blood or thyroid tissue (not recorded which). These receptors were obtained from an adult man with Graves' hyperthyroidism.

At least ten counts were recorded for this clonotype. The chain recombines TRBV7-8 with TRBJ2-5; D gene uncertain. CDR1 is SGHVS, CDR2 FQNEAQ, per germline. CDR3 length equals 17 residues. Between the trimmed V and J ends, which lost 1 base and 2 bases, there was a span of 17 bases. The CDR3: CASSLVGRGRKQETQYF. As DNA, the CDR3 is TGTGCCAGCAGCTTAGTTGGCCGCGGACGTAAGCAAGAGACCCAGTACTTC.

In its sample, this clonotype was seen many times. The rearrangement joins TRBV5-6 to TRBJ1-5; D is undetermined. The germline V and J ends were trimmed by 1 base and 6 bases, with 11 bases remaining between them. CDR1 and CDR2 (germline): SGHDT, YYEEEE. The CDR3 is 14 amino acids. The CDR3 sequence: CASSLYGSVQPQHF. The CDR3 nucleotides are TGTGCCAGCAGCTTGTACGGTTCGGTTCAGCCCCAGCATTTT.

This clonotype was seen ten or more times. CDR3 amino acids: CASSLRTGDFSSYEQYF. CDR3 coding DNA: TGTGCCAGCAGCTTGCGGACAGGGGACTTTAGCTCCTACGAGCAGTACTTC. The chain combines TRBV7-8 with TRBJ2-7; the match to TRBD1 covers 9 bases. The CDR3 spans 17 residues. Germline trimming cut 3 bases from V and 0 bases from J; bases unmatched to any gene: 9. Per the germline V gene, CDR1 is SGHVS and CDR2 is FQNEAQ.

This clonotype was counted at least ten times. This chain connects TRBV20-1 to TRBJ2-5; perhaps TRBD1 as D (5 bases). Trimming pared 4 bases from V and 1 base from J, leaving 7 bases between. The CDR3 sequence is 12 residues long. Germline V lookup: CDR1 DFQATT, CDR2 SNEGSKA (reference sequence). The CDR3 here is CSATQGQETQYF. The CDR3 DNA follows: TGCAGTGCTACGCAGGGCCAAGAGACCCAGTACTTC.

This clonotype was counted only a few times. The V and J genes are TRBV4-3 and TRBJ1-5, with D maybe TRBD1 (5 bases). Per the germline V gene, CDR1 is LGHNA and CDR2 is YSLEER. This CDR3 comprises 14 residues. The germline V and J ends were trimmed by 0 bases and 6 bases, with 9 bases remaining between them. CDR3 protein: CASSQDLRVQPQHF. The DNA of the CDR3 is TGCGCCAGCAGCCAAGATCTCAGGGTTCAGCCCCAGCATTTT.

The CDR3 DNA sequence: TGCAGCGTTGCCCCCCTCGGACAGGGGAATGAAAAACTGTTTTTT. Protein product: CSVAPLGQGNEKLFF. This rearrangement joins TRBV29-1 to TRBJ1-4, with TRBD1 matching 9 bases. The J segment lost 5 bases and the V segment lost 4 bases, leaving 8 bases of the junction unmatched. Germline V gene sequence: CDR1 SQVTM, CDR2 ANQGSEA. This CDR3 region has 15 residues.

In its sample, this clonotype was seen many times. The rearrangement links TRBV5-1 to TRBJ1-1, with D tentatively TRBD1 (5 bases). Germline V CDR1 and CDR2: SGHRS, YFSETQ. V was shortened by 3 bases and J by 6 bases, with 24 bases between the two germline ends. CDR3 length: 17 amino acids. This CDR3 is CASSSIAQGRVGPEAFF. The CDR3 coding sequence is TGCGCCAGCAGCTCCATAGCCCAGGGTCGGGTCGGGCCTGAAGCTTTCTTT.

In this sample, this clonotype turned up many times. The chain uses TRBV20-1 and TRBJ1-5; D is undetermined. The CDR3 is 14 amino acids. In germline, CDR1 is DFQATT, CDR2 SNEGSKA (reference sequence). V was cut by 1 base and J by 1 base, with 8 bases left in between. CDR3 bases: TGCAGTGCTAGAGCGGAGGGAAGCAATCAGCCCCAGCATTTT. Amino acid sequence: CSARAEGSNQPQHF.

Concerning this clonotype: At one end the junction does not follow the germline gene, possibly because of a read error. The chain has TRBV2 and TRBJ2-2; D ambiguous. Germline CDR1 SNHLY, CDR2 FYNNEI. The CDR3 loop spans 14 amino acids. The CDR3 loop reads CASDLLRNTGELFF. DNA of the CDR3: TGTGCCAGCGATCTACTTAGGAACACTGGGGAGCTGTTTTTT.

This chain uses TRBV7-2 with TRBJ2-2; D remains unclear. Germline CDR1 is SGHTA and CDR2 is FQGNSA. Trimming took off 3 bases at V and 5 bases at J, with 19 bases between the two ends. The CDR3 runs 17 residues. The CDR3: CASSLEIGNGQTGELFF. The CDR3 DNA is TGTGCCAGCAGCTTGGAGATAGGAAATGGGCAGACCGGGGAGCTGTTTTTT.

On this clonotype: At one of its ends the junction is not consistent with the germline gene, which may arise from a read error. The chain joins TRBV7-7 to TRBJ2-5, with a tentative D call TRBD2 (6 bases). The CDR3 runs 13 residues. Germline assignment: CDR1 SSHAT and CDR2 FNYEAQ (reference sequence). CDR3 sequence (DNA): TGTGCTAGCAGCACACGGGACTCAGAGACCCAGTACTTC. This sequence encodes CASSTRDSETQYF.

This clonotype was picked up many times. The rearrangement joins TRBV7-9 to TRBJ1-1; D ambiguous. The CDR3 is made up of 15 amino acids. Between the trimmed V and J ends, which lost 4 bases and 2 bases, there was a span of 14 bases. Germline V gene lookup returns CDR1 SEHNR and CDR2 FQNEAQ (reference sequence). In nucleotides, the CDR3 is TGTGCCAGCAGCTCCTTGTCGGGTCTTAACACTGAAGCTTTCTTT. Its translation: CASSSLSGLNTEAFF.

The chain is built from TRBV7-9 and TRBJ1-6, with TRBD1 identical over 7 bases. This CDR3 region has 15 residues. The V gene end was trimmed by 4 bases and the J gene end by 7 bases; junction bases not matched to a gene: 7. From germline, CDR1 is SEHNR and CDR2 FQNEAQ (reference sequence). The CDR3 sequence: CASSSQAGGNSPLHF. DNA for the CDR3: TGTGCCAGCAGCTCTCAGGCAGGGGGAAATTCACCCCTCCACTTT.

In this sample, this clonotype turned up once. V usage is TRBV25-1 and J usage is TRBJ2-7; TRBD1 is a possible D gene (5 bases). This CDR3 comprises 15 residues. Trimming stripped 3 bases from V and 4 bases from J, with 16 bases between. Germline-derived CDR1 and CDR2 are MGHDK and SYGVNS. The CDR3 is CASSEAAGILYEQYF. The CDR3 region has the DNA TGTGCCAGCAGTGAGGCGGCAGGGATTTTGTACGAGCAGTACTTC.

This clonotype was recorded many times. This chain uses TRBV24-1 with TRBJ1-2, with D maybe TRBD1 (6 bases). CDR1 is KGHDR and CDR2 is SFDVKD in the germline V gene. The CDR3 runs to 12 residues. V lost 4 bases, J lost 4 bases, and 6 bases lay in between. CDR3 nucleotide sequence: TGTGCCACCAGTGACAGGGGCTATGGCTACACCTTC. Translating it yields CATSDRGYGYTF.

The V call is TRBV5-5, the J call TRBJ1-5; D is unresolved. Trimming shortened V by 2 bases and J by 4 bases, and 10 bases separated the two germline ends. Germline V lookup: CDR1 SGHKS, CDR2 YYEKEE (reference sequence). This CDR3 comprises 14 residues. As DNA, the CDR3 is TGTGCCAGCAGCTTTGATTTGGGAAATCAGCCCCAGCATTTT. Residues: CASSFDLGNQPQHF.

The rearrangement uses TRBV27 and TRBJ2-7; possibly TRBD1 for D (6 bases). Germline V gene data show CDR1 as MNHEY and CDR2 as SMNVEV (reference sequence). The ends were cut back, 8 bases at V and 6 bases at J, with 23 bases in the middle. The CDR3 totals 15 residues. CDR3 nucleotide sequence: TGTGCCAGCGCAGGAGGTGAGGGGGTTGCTCGCGAGCAGTACTTC. Translating gives CASAGGEGVAREQYF.

This clonotype has a count of ten or more. The genes are TRBV19 and TRBJ2-7, with 10 bases identical to TRBD2. With V trimmed by 5 bases and J by 4 bases, 8 bases remained unmatched. The CDR3 loop spans 15 amino acids. From germline, CDR1 is LNHDA and CDR2 SQIVND (reference sequence). Here the CDR3 reads CASSLSAGGPYEQYF. DNA for the CDR3: TGTGCCAGTAGTCTATCAGCGGGAGGGCCTTACGAGCAGTACTTC.

The V call is TRBV15, the J call TRBJ1-1; TRBD1 matches at 7 bases. Germline values: CDR1 LNHNV, CDR2 YYDKDF (reference sequence). This CDR3 is built from 15 residues. Trimming at V came to 3 bases and at J to 0 bases, leaving 4 bases not matched to a gene. The CDR3 reads CATSSRDSMNTEAFF. The DNA for the CDR3 is TGTGCCACCAGCAGCAGGGACAGCATGAACACTGAAGCTTTCTTT.

The genes are TRBV6-2 or TRBV6-3 and TRBJ1-3; possible D gene TRBD1, 6 bases. The germline V gene has CDR1 MNHEY and CDR2 SVGEGT. The CDR3 contains 15 residues. V lost 2 bases to trimming and J lost 2 bases, with 10 bases between them. In DNA form, the CDR3 reads TGTGCCAGCAGTTACGCGGGGGCGCCTGGAAACACCATATATTTT. Protein product: CASSYAGAPGNTIYF.

The chain combines TRBV5-4 with TRBJ2-7, with a weak D call TRBD1 (5 bases). V gave up 4 bases and J gave up 3 bases, with 14 bases separating them. The germline V gene encodes CDR1 SGHNT and CDR2 YYREEE (reference sequence). The CDR3 is 14 residues long. CDR3 loop: CASSPASDSYEQYF. As DNA, the CDR3 is TGTGCCAGCAGCCCCGCAAGTGACAGCTACGAGCAGTACTTC.

This clonotype came up many times. The V gene is TRBV9, the J gene TRBJ2-5; 11 positions agree with TRBD1. Germline-derived CDR1 and CDR2 are SGDLS and YYNGEE. There are 15 residues in the CDR3. V lost 3 bases to trimming and J lost 3 bases; unmatched junction nucleotides: 4. The CDR3 DNA sequence: TGTGCCAGCAGCGCTGGGGGACAGGGGGAAGAGACCCAGTACTTC. It encodes CASSAGGQGEETQYF.

To note about this clonotype: The germline gene is not matched at one end of the junction; a read error may be the cause. V usage is TRBV5-1 and J usage is TRBJ2-5; TRBD1 is a possible D gene (5 bases). CDR1 SGHRS and CDR2 YFSETQ come from the germline V gene. The CDR3 covers 13 residues. The DNA of the CDR3 is TGTGCCAGCAGCTTTGACAGAAGGGAGACCCAGTACTTC. The encoded protein is CASSFDRRETQYF.

This clonotype was counted many times. Here the CDR3 reads CASSLRGGAETQYF. The CDR3 DNA is TGTGCCAGCAGCTTACGGGGGGGTGCGGAGACCCAGTACTTC. The chain employs TRBV7-2 and TRBJ2-5; 8 bases map to TRBD2. Germline V CDR1 and CDR2: SGHTA, FQGNSA. V was pared by 2 bases and J by 5 bases, with 4 bases of the junction left unmatched. CDR3 length equals 14 residues.

Turning to this clonotype: A much larger clone differs by one base, so this may be a read error. The chain couples TRBV7-2 to TRBJ1-2; D possibly corresponds to TRBD1 (6 bases). The CDR3 consists of 15 residues. From germline, CDR1 is SGHTA and CDR2 FQGNSA. Trimming left V 3 bases short and J 4 bases short, with 15 bases between. CDR3 in DNA: TGTGCCAGCAGCTTTGGGGCTGGGGGCGGCTATGGCTACACCTTC. Residues: CASSFGAGGGYGYTF.

Worth noting for this clonotype: This may stem from a read error, because a much larger clone lies one nucleotide away. In this CDR3 the conserved last residue, phenylalanine or tryptophan, is missing, so a read error is likely. Because the CDR3's place on the DNA is in doubt, the DNA is left out and the CDR3 is given as listed by TCRdb. The rearrangement links TRBV7-6 to TRBJ1-1. Germline CDR1 and CDR2: SGHVS and FNYEAQ. The CDR3 length is 12 residues, termini included. CDR3 region: CASSLFSQAGFL.

This clonotype has a count of ten or more. The chain is built from TRBV19 and TRBJ2-7; 7 positions match TRBD1. This CDR3 region has 14 residues. CDR1 is LNHDA and CDR2 is SQIVND in the germline V gene (reference sequence). The J segment lost 2 bases and the V segment lost 6 bases, leaving 7 bases of the junction unmatched. CDR3 DNA: TGTGCCAGTAGGAGAGACAGGGAAGCCTACGAGCAGTACTTC. Translation: CASRRDREAYEQYF.